This T cell receptor beta chain was sequenced in a study of blood T cell repertoires in COVID-19. Study-wide background: Specimens from acute and convalescent COVID-19 originated in the United States, Italy and Spain.

Trimming removed 4 bases from V and 2 bases from J; junction bases left unmatched: 8. Germline assignment: CDR1 MDHEN and CDR2 SYDVKM. CDR3 size: 15 residues. Generated by immunoSEQ multiplex PCR, the TCRdb table keeps only in-frame clones and is missing some. The sample comprises roughly 100,000 clones, roughly 81% of which are singletons, and less than 6% rests with the top ten. Seattle's cohort entered during active infection and was followed longitudinally. J is TRBJ2-7 and V is TRBV28; 7 nucleotides match TRBD1. Sequencing used peripheral blood. The TCR was taken from a man aged 80 or over with COVID-19, enrolled during active disease. The CDR3 region is CASSSKTGITYEQYF. The CDR3 bases are TGTGCCAGCAGTTCCAAGACAGGGATTACCTACGAGCAGTACTTC.